The present T cell receptor beta chain was sequenced within a study of blood T cells in healthy people across ages. Trimming took off 5 bases at V and 7 bases at J, with 17 bases between the two ends. CDR1 LGHNT and CDR2 FRNRAP come from the germline V gene. The CDR3 has 15 amino acids. This clonotype was recorded a few times. A sample-barcoded 5' primer and a J-beta primer mix were used in a second PCR of roughly 6 to 11 cycles. A single record per CDR3 protein comes from TCRdb applying MiXCR to the 5' RACE reads. Of 1 million or so distinct CDR3 sequences listed, about 25% are singletons. The sample was also reused in another study, on T cells of mothers and their children. That source adds: Sequencing got over 9.5 million TCR beta CDR3 reads from each mother and several million from each child. Unrelated mother-child pairs always had slightly, but never significantly, lower normalized overlap than related pairs. The data showed no persistent microchimeric T cell clones.

The receptor was isolated from a girl aged 2 to 9 in good health. The chain uses TRBV12-5 and TRBJ1-4, with D perhaps matching TRBD1 (6 bases). Sequencing was carried out using blood. The CDR3, as DNA: TGTGCTAGTGGTCCCGTAGGGGGGGCGGGTGAAAAACTGTTTTTT. This codes for CASGPVGGAGEKLFF.